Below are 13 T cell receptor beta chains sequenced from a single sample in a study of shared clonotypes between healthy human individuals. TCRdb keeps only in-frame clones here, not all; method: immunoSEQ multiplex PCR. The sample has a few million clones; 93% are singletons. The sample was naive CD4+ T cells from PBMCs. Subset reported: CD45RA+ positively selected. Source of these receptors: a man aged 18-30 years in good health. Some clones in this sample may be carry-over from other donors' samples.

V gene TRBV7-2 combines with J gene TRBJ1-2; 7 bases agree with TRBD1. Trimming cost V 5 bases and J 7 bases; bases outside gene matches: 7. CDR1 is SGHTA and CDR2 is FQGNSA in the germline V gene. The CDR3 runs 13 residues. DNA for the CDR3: TGTGCCAGCAGCCCAGAGGGGGCTCGTGGCTACACCTTC. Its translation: CASSPEGARGYTF.

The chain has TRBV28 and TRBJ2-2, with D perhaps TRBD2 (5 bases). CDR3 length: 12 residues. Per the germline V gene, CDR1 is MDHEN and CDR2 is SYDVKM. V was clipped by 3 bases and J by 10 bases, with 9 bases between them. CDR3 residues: CASSFGVLELFF. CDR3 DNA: TGTGCCAGCAGTTTCGGGGTCCTGGAGCTGTTTTTT.

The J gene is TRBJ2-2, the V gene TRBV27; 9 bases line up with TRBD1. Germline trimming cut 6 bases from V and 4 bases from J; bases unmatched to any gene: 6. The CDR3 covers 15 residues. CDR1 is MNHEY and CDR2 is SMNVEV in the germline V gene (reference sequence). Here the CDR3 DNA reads TGTGCCAGCAGCCGACAGGGGGGAGGCACCGGGGAGCTGTTTTTT. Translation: CASSRQGGGTGELFF.

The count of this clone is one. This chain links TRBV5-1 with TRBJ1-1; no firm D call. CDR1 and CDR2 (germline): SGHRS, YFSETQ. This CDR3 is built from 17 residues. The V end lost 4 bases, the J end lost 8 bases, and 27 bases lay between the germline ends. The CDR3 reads CASSLNPGSGRVTEAFF. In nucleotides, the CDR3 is TGCGCCAGCAGCCTAAACCCCGGAAGCGGCCGGGTGACCGAAGCTTTCTTT.

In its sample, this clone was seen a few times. For the CDR3, the DNA is TGTGCCAGCAGTGTACCGGGACAGGTCTATTTCTTT. This encodes CASSVPGQVYFF. The chain is built from TRBV6-4 and TRBJ1-1; 8 bases are a match to TRBD1. Trimming at V came to 4 bases and at J to 13 bases, leaving 8 bases not matched to a gene. This CDR3 is built from 12 residues. CDR1 and CDR2 (germline): MRHNA, SNTAGT.

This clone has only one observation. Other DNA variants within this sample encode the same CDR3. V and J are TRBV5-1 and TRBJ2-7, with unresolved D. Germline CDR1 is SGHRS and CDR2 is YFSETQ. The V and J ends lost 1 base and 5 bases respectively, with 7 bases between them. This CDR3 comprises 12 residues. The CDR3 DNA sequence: TGCGCCAGCAGCTTGAATAGTGACGAGCAGTACTTC. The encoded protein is CASSLNSDEQYF.

The CDR3 is CASKIQGAAEKLFF. The CDR3 region has the DNA TGTGCCAGCAAAATACAGGGGGCGGCTGAAAAACTGTTTTTT. J is TRBJ1-4 and V is TRBV27; 9 nucleotides align to TRBD1. J gave up 7 bases and V 7 bases, and 7 bases lay outside the gene matches. Germline V gene lookup returns CDR1 MNHEY and CDR2 SMNVEV (reference sequence). The CDR3 contains 14 residues.

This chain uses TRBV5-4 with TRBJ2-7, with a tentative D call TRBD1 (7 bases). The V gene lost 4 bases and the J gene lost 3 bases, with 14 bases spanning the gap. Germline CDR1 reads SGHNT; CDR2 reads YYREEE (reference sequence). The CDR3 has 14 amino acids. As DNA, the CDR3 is TGTGCCAGCAGCCCCGGGCAGGGGGGCTACGAGCAGTACTTC. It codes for CASSPGQGGYEQYF.

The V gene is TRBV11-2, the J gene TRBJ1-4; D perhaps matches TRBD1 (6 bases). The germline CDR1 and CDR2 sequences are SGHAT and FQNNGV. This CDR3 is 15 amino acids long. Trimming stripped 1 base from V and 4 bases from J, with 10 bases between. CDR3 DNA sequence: TGTGCCAGCAGCTTAGTAGCCAGGGGTAATGAAAAACTGTTTTTT. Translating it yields CASSLVARGNEKLFF.

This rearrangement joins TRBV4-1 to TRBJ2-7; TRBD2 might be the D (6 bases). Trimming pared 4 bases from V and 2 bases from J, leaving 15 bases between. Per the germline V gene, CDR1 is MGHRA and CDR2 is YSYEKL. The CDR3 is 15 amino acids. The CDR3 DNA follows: TGCGCCAGCAGCCCGACCGGGACTGGGCCCTACGAGCAGTACTTC. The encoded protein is CASSPTGTGPYEQYF.

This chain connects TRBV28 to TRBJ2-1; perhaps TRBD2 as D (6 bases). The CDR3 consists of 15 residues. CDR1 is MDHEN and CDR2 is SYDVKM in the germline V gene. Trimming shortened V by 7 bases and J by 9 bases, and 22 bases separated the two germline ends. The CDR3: CASNSREIKVGEQFF. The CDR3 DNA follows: TGTGCCAGCAACTCTCGGGAGATCAAGGTTGGTGAGCAGTTCTTC.

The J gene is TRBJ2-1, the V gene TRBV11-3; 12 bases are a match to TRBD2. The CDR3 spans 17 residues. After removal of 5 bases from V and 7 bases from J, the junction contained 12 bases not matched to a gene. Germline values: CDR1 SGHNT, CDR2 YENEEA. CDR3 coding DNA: TGTGCCAGCAGCCCGACTAGCGGGAGACGCTACTTAAATGAGCAGTTCTTC. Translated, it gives CASSPTSGRRYLNEQFF.

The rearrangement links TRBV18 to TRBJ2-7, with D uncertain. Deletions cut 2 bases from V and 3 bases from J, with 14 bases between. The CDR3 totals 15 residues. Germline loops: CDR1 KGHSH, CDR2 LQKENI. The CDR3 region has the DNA TGTGCCAGCTCACCAAGTCCAGGATCAGGCTACGAGCAGTACTTC. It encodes CASSPSPGSGYEQYF.